The 27 T cell receptor beta chains below all came from one sample that was sequenced in a study of blood T cell repertoires in COVID-19. Method: immunoSEQ multiplex PCR; TCRdb's copy keeps in-frame clones and lacks some. The sample includes about 180,000 clones, more than 85% of them seen just once. Sequenced material: peripheral blood. Receptor source: a man aged 45 to 65 with acute or convalescent COVID-19.

This chain connects TRBV11-2 to TRBJ2-1, with 12 bases aligning to TRBD2. The germline V gene has CDR1 SGHAT and CDR2 FQNNGV. This CDR3 comprises 15 residues. J was trimmed by 10 bases and V by 5 bases; bases with no gene match: 9. The DNA for the CDR3 is TGTGCCAGCAGCCCCCAGACTAGCGGGGGACTCGAGCAGTTCTTC. It yields the protein CASSPQTSGGLEQFF.

The chain employs TRBV7-2 and TRBJ2-7, with D tentatively TRBD2 (5 bases). Germline lookup yields CDR1 SGHTA and CDR2 FQGNSA. V dropped 5 bases and J dropped 4 bases, with 18 bases sitting between them. The CDR3 sequence is 15 residues long. CDR3 sequence: CASSQAHGVSYEQYF. The CDR3 nucleotides are TGTGCCAGCAGCCAAGCCCACGGGGTTTCGTACGAGCAGTACTTC.

V and J are TRBV18 and TRBJ1-5; D not certain. Germline V gene sequence: CDR1 KGHSH, CDR2 LQKENI. V was shortened by 3 bases and J by 0 bases, with 12 bases between the two germline ends. The CDR3 sequence is 16 residues long. In DNA, the CDR3 is TGTGCCAGCTCACCGTACACCCTTTATAGCAATCAGCCCCAGCATTTT. Encoded protein: CASSPYTLYSNQPQHF.

The chain employs TRBV9 and TRBJ2-1, with D possibly TRBD1 on 6 matching bases. The CDR3 spans 14 residues. Germline V gene data show CDR1 as SGDLS and CDR2 as YYNGEE. Trimming shortened V by 2 bases and J by 4 bases, and 10 bases separated the two germline ends. The CDR3 DNA sequence: TGTGCCAGCAGCGTTGAACAGGGTTACAATGAGCAGTTCTTC. It yields the protein CASSVEQGYNEQFF.

The rearrangement joins TRBV28 to TRBJ1-5; possibly TRBD1 for D (6 bases). Germline CDR1 and CDR2: MDHEN and SYDVKM. This CDR3 spans 14 amino acids. Trimming removed 7 bases at V and 4 bases at J, with 14 bases between. CDR3 protein: CASTPGGANQPQHF. CDR3 sequence (DNA): TGTGCCAGCACCCCGGGGGGGGCTAATCAGCCCCAGCATTTT.

The chain carries TRBV7-2 and TRBJ2-5; tentative D call: TRBD2 (5 bases). Germline CDR1 SGHTA, CDR2 FQGNSA. Trimming removed 7 bases at V and 0 bases at J, with 15 bases between. The CDR3 sequence is 15 residues long. In nucleotides, the CDR3 is TGTGCCAGCACCACCAGTTCGGGGTACCAAGAGACCCAGTACTTC. Translated, it gives CASTTSSGYQETQYF.

This clone was seen a few times. The J gene is TRBJ1-6, the V gene TRBV4-3; TRBD1 is a possible D gene (5 bases). Germline loops: CDR1 LGHNA, CDR2 YSLEER. Deletions cut 0 bases from V and 6 bases from J, with 12 bases between. The CDR3 sequence is 16 residues long. CDR3 nucleotides: TGCGCCAGCAGCCAAGATTGGACACGGAGTAATTCACCCCTCCACTTT. Translated: CASSQDWTRSNSPLHF.

This chain joins TRBV5-5 and TRBJ2-1; the D gene is possibly TRBD2 (6 bases). The CDR3 loop spans 15 amino acids. V gave up 2 bases and J gave up 3 bases, with 12 bases separating them. CDR1 and CDR2 from the germline V gene are SGHKS and YYEKEE (reference sequence). The CDR3 spells CASSFGNSGYNEQFF. CDR3 bases: TGTGCCAGCAGCTTTGGTAATAGCGGCTACAATGAGCAGTTCTTC. Using reference TRBV5-5 and TRBJ2-1 for the parts outside the CDR3, the full variable domain is DAGVTQSPTHLIKTRGQQVTLRCSPISGHKSVSWYQQVLGQGPQFIFQYYEKEERGRGNFPDRFSARQFPNYSSELNVNALLLGDSALYLCASSFGNSGYNEQFFGPGTRLTVL.

The chain employs TRBV28 and TRBJ1-5; the match to TRBD1 covers 7 bases. CDR1 is MDHEN, CDR2 SYDVKM, per germline. The CDR3 extends over 17 amino acids. V was clipped by 7 bases and J by 3 bases; unmatched bases: 15. Here the CDR3 reads CASNSLSQDRNNQPQHF. The CDR3, as DNA: TGTGCCAGCAATAGTTTATCTCAGGACAGGAACAATCAGCCCCAGCATTTT.

CDR3 protein: CASSLGTANQETQYF. The DNA of the CDR3 is TGTGCCAGCAGCTTAGGGACAGCAAACCAAGAGACCCAGTACTTC. The V gene is TRBV11-3, the J gene TRBJ2-5; possible D gene TRBD1, 6 bases. Germline V gene sequence: CDR1 SGHNT, CDR2 YENEEA. This CDR3 is 15 amino acids long. Trimming shortened V by 1 base and J by 0 bases, and 9 bases separated the two germline ends.

The chain couples TRBV7-8 to TRBJ1-1; D not resolved. In germline, CDR1 is SGHVS, CDR2 FQNEAQ. This CDR3 has 16 residues. Trimming took off 5 bases at V and 3 bases at J, with 19 bases between the two ends. The CDR3 coding sequence is TGTGCCAGCAGCCCTACGGGCATGGACTGGGACACTGAAGCTTTCTTT. Translated: CASSPTGMDWDTEAFF. The full variable domain, with the rest looked up from reference TRBV7-8 and TRBJ1-1, is GAGVSQSPRYKVAKRGQDVALRCDPISGHVSLFWYQQALGQGPEFLTYFQNEAQLDKSGLPSDRFFAERPEGSVSTLKIQRTQQEDSAVYLCASSPTGMDWDTEAFFGQGTRLTVV.

V is TRBV3-1 (or the pseudogene TRBV3-2) and J is TRBJ2-5; 10 bases align to TRBD1. This CDR3 spans 14 amino acids. The trim removed 5 bases at V and 5 bases at J, leaving 5 bases unmatched. Germline V gives CDR1 LGHDT, CDR2 YNNKEL (reference sequence). The CDR3 loop is CASSKDRGLETQYF. The CDR3 DNA reads as TGTGCCAGCAGCAAGGACAGGGGGTTGGAGACCCAGTACTTC.

This clone was found once. This chain links TRBV24-1 with TRBJ2-2; D remains ambiguous. Germline V gene sequence: CDR1 KGHDR, CDR2 SFDVKD. This CDR3 region has 11 residues. The V end lost 3 bases, the J end lost 8 bases, and 3 bases lay between the germline ends. CDR3 nucleotide sequence: TGTGCCACCAGTGATCTAGGGGAGCTGTTTTTT. It codes for CATSDLGELFF.

The chain is built from TRBV2 and TRBJ2-3; D perhaps matches TRBD1 (6 bases). V was clipped by 2 bases and J by 3 bases, with 9 bases between them. The CDR3 sequence is 14 residues long. Germline lookup yields CDR1 SNHLY and CDR2 FYNNEI. CDR3 protein: CASSEQGYTDTQYF. As DNA, the CDR3 is TGTGCCAGCAGTGAACAGGGGTATACAGATACGCAGTATTTT.

The CDR3 here is CASSRSGTSGDNEQFF. As DNA, the CDR3 is TGCGCCAGCAGCCGGTCCGGGACTAGTGGAGACAATGAGCAGTTCTTC. The chain combines TRBV5-1 with TRBJ2-1; 8 positions match TRBD2. Trimming cost V 4 bases and J 5 bases; bases outside gene matches: 11. CDR1 and CDR2 (germline): SGHRS, YFSETQ. This CDR3 comprises 16 residues.

This clone appeared a few times. This rearrangement joins TRBV4-1 to TRBJ1-4, with D maybe TRBD1 (5 bases). This CDR3 is 15 amino acids long. Looked up from germline, CDR1 is MGHRA and CDR2 is YSYEKL. Trimming shortened V by 1 base and J by 3 bases, and 9 bases separated the two germline ends. The CDR3 nucleotides read TGCGCCAGCAGCCAAGGCTGGACACCTAATGAAAAACTGTTTTTT. Amino acids: CASSQGWTPNEKLFF.

This clone was detected a few times. The gene calls are TRBV18 and TRBJ2-6; perhaps TRBD1 as D (5 bases). Germline loops: CDR1 KGHSH, CDR2 LQKENI. This CDR3 has 16 residues. Deletions cut 2 bases from V and 4 bases from J, with 12 bases between. CDR3 residues: CASSPDSPYGANVLTF. The CDR3 DNA is TGTGCCAGCTCACCAGACAGCCCTTACGGGGCCAACGTCCTGACTTTC.

The chain couples TRBV2 to TRBJ2-1; 7 bases map to TRBD2. The germline CDR1 and CDR2 sequences are SNHLY and FYNNEI. CDR3 length: 13 amino acids. V gave up 2 bases and J gave up 9 bases; unmatched junction bases: 4. The chain's CDR3 is CASSELGGSEQFF. The CDR3 nucleotides read TGTGCCAGCAGTGAACTGGGAGGGAGTGAGCAGTTCTTC.

This rearrangement joins TRBV30 to TRBJ2-1; 7 positions agree with TRBD2. Trimming took 7 bases from V and 1 from J; bases not matched to a gene: 1. This CDR3 spans 12 amino acids. The germline CDR1 and CDR2 sequences are GTSNPN and SVGIG (reference sequence). CDR3 region: CASGLSYNEQFF. As DNA, the CDR3 is TGTGCCTCGGGACTATCCTACAATGAGCAGTTCTTC.

This clone showed up just once. V and J are TRBV5-4 and TRBJ2-3; TRBD2 agrees at 10 bases. Germline V gene sequence: CDR1 SGHNT, CDR2 YYREEE (reference sequence). V dropped 2 bases and J dropped 0; count of bases not matched to a gene: 3. CDR3 size: 16 residues. This chain's CDR3 is CASSLSGRGSTDTQYF. The CDR3 DNA is TGTGCCAGCAGCTTAAGCGGGAGGGGGAGCACAGATACGCAGTATTTT.

The gene calls are TRBV19 and TRBJ2-1; 12 bases map to TRBD2. After removal of 5 bases from V and 0 bases from J, the junction contained 14 bases not matched to a gene. CDR1 and CDR2 (germline): LNHDA, SQIVND (reference sequence). The CDR3 extends over 20 amino acids. As DNA, the CDR3 is TGTGCCAGTAGTCTCCCACCGGGACTAGCGGGTACGAGCTCCTACAATGAGCAGTTCTTC. It encodes CASSLPPGLAGTSSYNEQFF.

The rearrangement links TRBV11-2 to TRBJ1-1; D is undetermined. The CDR3 loop spans 13 amino acids. Germline V gene sequence: CDR1 SGHAT, CDR2 FQNNGV. Trimming took 1 base from V and 3 from J, leaving 6 bases between them. As DNA, the CDR3 is TGTGCCAGCAGCTTAGGTCAGTACACTGAAGCTTTCTTT. It yields the protein CASSLGQYTEAFF.

The CDR3 bases are TGTGCCAGCAGCCAAAAATACCTGGGACAGTCTGGAAACACCATATATTTT. Amino acids: CASSQKYLGQSGNTIYF. The chain employs TRBV3-1 (or the pseudogene TRBV3-2) and TRBJ1-3; 7 nucleotides line up with TRBD1. The CDR3 contains 17 residues. V lost 2 bases to trimming and J lost 1 base; unmatched junction nucleotides: 8. CDR1 and CDR2 from the germline V gene are LGHDT and YNNKEL (reference sequence).

The CDR3 region is CASSQVIGAGVYSYNEQFF. The DNA of the CDR3 is TGTGCCAGCAGCCAAGTAATTGGTGCCGGTGTCTACTCCTACAATGAGCAGTTCTTC. The chain carries TRBV4-2 and TRBJ2-1; D gene uncertain. The CDR3 has 19 amino acids. The germline CDR1 and CDR2 sequences are LGHNA and YNFKEQ. V lost 1 base and J lost 0, with 19 bases in between.

Here the CDR3 reads CASTGTSIHNEQFF. CDR3 DNA: TGTGCCAGCACGGGGACTAGTATCCACAATGAGCAGTTCTTC. V gene TRBV4-2 combines with J gene TRBJ2-1, with 8 positions matching TRBD2. With 7 bases clipped from V and 5 bases from J, the junction kept 7 bases outside the gene matches. CDR3 length: 14 amino acids. From germline, CDR1 is LGHNA and CDR2 YNFKEQ.

V usage is TRBV4-1 and J usage is TRBJ1-5; 7 bases are a match to TRBD1. Unmatched junction bases numbered 4, after V lost 1 base and J lost 1 base. Germline V CDR1 and CDR2: MGHRA, YSYEKL. The CDR3 loop spans 16 amino acids. CDR3 sequence: CASSQGQGVSNQPQHF. DNA for the CDR3: TGCGCCAGCAGCCAAGGGCAGGGGGTGAGCAATCAGCCCCAGCATTTT.

The rearrangement links TRBV9 to TRBJ2-1; D unresolved. Between the trimmed V and J ends, which lost 0 bases and 9 bases, there was a span of 7 bases. CDR1 and CDR2 (germline): SGDLS, YYNGEE. The CDR3 spans 12 residues. DNA for the CDR3: TGTGCCAGCAGCGTAGCCCTAGGTGAGCAGTTCTTC. Translated, it gives CASSVALGEQFF.